One T cell receptor beta chain is described in this entry. V lost 0 bases and J lost 8, with 19 bases in between. CDR1 is MNHNY and CDR2 is SVGAGI in the germline V gene (reference sequence). This CDR3 has 16 amino acids. Sequencing used immunoSEQ multiplex PCR; TCRdb keeps in-frame clones, though not all of them. The sample consists of 150,000 to 200,000 clones, about 89% of them appearing once. The data are from a study of T cell responses to AZD1222 COVID-19 vaccine. V usage is TRBV6-6 and J usage is TRBJ1-2; D unresolved. The clonotype comes from an adult in good health. Source: peripheral blood, taken on day 0 of AZD1222 vaccination. The CDR3 region is CASSYSRAGRTSGYTF. The CDR3 DNA sequence: TGTGCCAGCAGTTACTCCCGAGCAGGACGAACCTCAGGCTACACCTTC.